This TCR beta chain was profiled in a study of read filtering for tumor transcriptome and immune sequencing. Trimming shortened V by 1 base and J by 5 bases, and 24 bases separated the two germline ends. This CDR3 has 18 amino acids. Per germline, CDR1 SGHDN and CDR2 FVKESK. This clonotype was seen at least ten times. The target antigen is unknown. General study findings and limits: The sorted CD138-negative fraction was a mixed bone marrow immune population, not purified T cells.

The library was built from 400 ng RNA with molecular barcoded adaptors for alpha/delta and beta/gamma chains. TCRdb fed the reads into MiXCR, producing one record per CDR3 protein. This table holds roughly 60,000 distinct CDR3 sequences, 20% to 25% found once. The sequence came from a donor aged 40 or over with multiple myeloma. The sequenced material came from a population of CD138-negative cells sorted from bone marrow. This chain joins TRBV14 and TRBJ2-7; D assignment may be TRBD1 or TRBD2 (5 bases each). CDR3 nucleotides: TGTGCCAGCAGCCAAGTCTGGCAGGGACGGAGAAGACGGGACGAGCAGTACTTC. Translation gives CASSQVWQGRRRRDEQYF. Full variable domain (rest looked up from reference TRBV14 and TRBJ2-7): EAGVTQFPSHSVIEKGQTVTLRCDPISGHDNLYWYRRVMGKEIKFLLHFVKESKQDESGMPNNRFLAERTGGTYSTLKVQPAELEDSGVYFCASSQVWQGRRRRDEQYFGPGTRLTVT.